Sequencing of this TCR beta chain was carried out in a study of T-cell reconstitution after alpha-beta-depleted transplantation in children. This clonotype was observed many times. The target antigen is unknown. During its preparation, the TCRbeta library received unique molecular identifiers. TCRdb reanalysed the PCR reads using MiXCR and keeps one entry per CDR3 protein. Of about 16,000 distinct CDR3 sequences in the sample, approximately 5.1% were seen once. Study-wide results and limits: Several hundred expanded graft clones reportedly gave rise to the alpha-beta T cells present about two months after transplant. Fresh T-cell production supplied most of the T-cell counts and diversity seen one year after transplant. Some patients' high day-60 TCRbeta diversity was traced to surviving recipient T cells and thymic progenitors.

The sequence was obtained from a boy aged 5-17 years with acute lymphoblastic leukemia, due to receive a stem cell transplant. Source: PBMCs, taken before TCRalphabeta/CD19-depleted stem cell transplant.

The CDR3 loop is CASFWTGALGSPLHF. CDR3 coding DNA: TGTGCCAGCTTCTGGACAGGCGCCCTCGGTTCACCCCTCCACTTT. This chain uses TRBV5-5 with TRBJ1-6; 7 bases line up with TRBD1. The CDR3 has 15 amino acids. The V gene end was trimmed by 7 bases and the J gene end by 9 bases; junction bases not matched to a gene: 13. Per germline, CDR1 SGHKS and CDR2 YYEKEE (reference sequence).